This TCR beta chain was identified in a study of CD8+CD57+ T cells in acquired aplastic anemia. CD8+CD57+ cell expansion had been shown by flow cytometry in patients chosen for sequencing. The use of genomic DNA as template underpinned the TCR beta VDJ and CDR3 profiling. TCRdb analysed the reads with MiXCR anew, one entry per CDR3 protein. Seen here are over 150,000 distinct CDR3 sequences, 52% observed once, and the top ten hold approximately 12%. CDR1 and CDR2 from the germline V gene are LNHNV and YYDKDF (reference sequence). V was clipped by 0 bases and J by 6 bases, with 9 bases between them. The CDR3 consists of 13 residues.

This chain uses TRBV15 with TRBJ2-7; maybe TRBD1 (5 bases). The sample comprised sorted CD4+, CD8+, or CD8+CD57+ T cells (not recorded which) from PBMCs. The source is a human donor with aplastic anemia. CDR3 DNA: TGTGCCACCAGCAGAGATCGGCAGGGCGAGCAGTACTTC. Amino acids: CATSRDRQGEQYF.